This T cell receptor (beta chain) was documented in a study of T-cell memory formation after mild COVID-19. Between the trimmed V and J ends, which lost 3 bases and 7 bases, there was a span of 9 bases. Germline CDR1 and CDR2: KGHSH and LQKENI. The CDR3 length is 12 residues. Regarding the study as a whole: Some SARS-CoV-2-responding clones were already detected in memory before infection. Clones that contracted from day 15 to 85 had balanced CD4/CD8; later expanders were CD4+ biased. Most CD4+ clones that shrank were in CM and EM, while CD8+ ones turned up in EMRA.

This clonotype was seen at least ten times. Its specificity is unknown. Libraries for TCRalpha and TCRbeta carried sample barcodes and unique molecular identifiers via 5'RACE. Each CDR3 protein gets one entry after TCRdb re-called the 5' RACE reads with MiXCR. The sample has about 430,000 distinct CDR3 sequences, roughly 18% seen once. The rearrangement joins TRBV18 to TRBJ1-1; perhaps TRBD1 as D (5 bases). The sample was PBMCs or a T cell subset sorted from them (not recorded which). This receptor was taken from a man between 18 and 29 years old who had mild COVID-19 (a few samples of this study predate the infection). Cell type and time point are not known. CDR3 sequence (DNA): TGTGCCAGCTCACCCATGACAGTTGAAGCTTTCTTT. The encoded protein is CASSPMTVEAFF.